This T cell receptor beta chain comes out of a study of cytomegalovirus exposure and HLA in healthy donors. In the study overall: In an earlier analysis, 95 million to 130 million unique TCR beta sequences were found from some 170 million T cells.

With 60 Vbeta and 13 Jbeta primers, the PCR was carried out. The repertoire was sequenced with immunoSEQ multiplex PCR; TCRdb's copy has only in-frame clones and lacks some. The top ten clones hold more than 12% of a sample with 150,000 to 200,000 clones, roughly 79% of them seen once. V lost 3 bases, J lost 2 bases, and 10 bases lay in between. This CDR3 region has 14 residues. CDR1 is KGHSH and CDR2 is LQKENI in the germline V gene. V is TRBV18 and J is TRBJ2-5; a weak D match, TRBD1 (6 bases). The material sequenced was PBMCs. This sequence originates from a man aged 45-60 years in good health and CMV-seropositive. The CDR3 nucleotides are TGTGCCAGCTCACCGGGGGCAACGCAAGAGACCCAGTACTTC. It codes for CASSPGATQETQYF.